This T cell receptor (beta chain) was found in a study of T cell repertoires in cytomegalovirus infection (dated by TCRdb to between 2018 and 2021). In the study overall: The HLA type of each donor mattered for the analysis, because public TCR beta signatures pointed to carriage of CMV infection along with the matching HLA type.

The CDR3, from cysteine to phenylalanine, totals 13 residues. Kept here is only the CDR3 DNA, which spans 39 bases and is read in frame from base 1. CDR1 and CDR2 are drawn from the germline V gene (reference sequence): DFQATT, SNEGSKA. V sheds 2 bases and J sheds 5 bases, leaving 9 bases between their ends. General findings and caveats noted by the study authors: In both this cohort and an independent roughly 400-donor cohort, the cumulative frequency of public TCR beta family members distinguished carriers of CMV infection plus the relevant HLA type. The ex vivo response was dominated by HLA-C-restricted CMV-specific TCR beta clonotypes, and the single most frequent clonotype in two of eight donors was supplied by these HLA-C-restricted clonotypes.

This clonotype turned up a few times. Which antigen it targets is not known. No clone much larger than this one lies a single base away; base qualities are absent. The instrument given in TCRdb is Illumina HiSeq 1500. The public sequencing data were trimmed at Q25 with fastp and processed into clonotypes with MiXCR by TCRdb, which kept only in-frame beta chains. Each record represents a unique CDR3 protein, reported with the most common genes and DNA among its rows. Within this sample are 57,000 or so distinct CDR3 sequences, with around 34% of them counted one time only. Of the sample, about 74% falls within the top ten clones.

The sequence is built from TRBV20-1 and TRBJ1-4, with the D gene too uncertain to name. The sequenced sample consisted of PBMCs, sequenced either directly or after in vitro stimulation (not recorded which). This clonotype was sampled from a human donor in good health (CMV status not recorded). Some clones in this sample may be carry-over from other donors' samples. DNA sequence: TGCAGTGCTAGACGCGATACCAATGAAAAACTGTTTTTT. It translates as CSARRDTNEKLFF.